This TCR beta chain was obtained from a study of shared clonotypes between healthy human individuals (dated by TCRdb to 2020 to 2021). A note on the overall study: The cohort included a few men and a couple of women between 18 and 49 years of age. Leukapheresis yielded between about 0.94 and 8.9 billion PBMCs per donor. To increase sequencing depth and limit assay-specific biases, different laboratories used diverse techniques to prepare libraries and sequence TCR repertoires. Blood TCR repertoires of about five healthy adults were deeply sequenced to estimate repertoire size and the extent of clonotype sharing between individuals. For each donor, CD4 naive and CD4 memory were each run on three plates, CD8 naive on two plates, and CD8 memory on one plate.

CD8 naive samples were obtained by positive selection for CCR7 among CD45RO-negative cells, yielding a CD45RA+CCR7+ population from which TemRA cells were excluded. Donors were healthy HIV-negative adults with no recently reported acute infections or vaccinations. All donors were Caucasian adults living in Nashville, Tennessee, USA. Blood was obtained by leukapheresis, after which PBMCs were separated by Ficoll-Histopaque density gradient centrifugation and cryopreserved in liquid nitrogen vapor phase. Analytical flow cytometry was used to check the purity and quantity of each magnetically sorted T cell population. Genomic DNA was isolated from every sorted fraction and measured by UV absorbance on a Nanodrop 2000c. Overall study outcomes, separate from this receptor: Compared with non-shared clonotypes, the clonotypes found in all four sorted-subset donors had higher generation probabilities. When a few donors were compared, the shared fraction of clonotypes was about 5.4% for naive CD4, around 4% for naive CD8, more than 2% for memory CD4, and less than 0.45% for memory CD8. Naive subsets generally had larger estimated clonotype richness than memory subsets. Pairwise subsampling led to the expectation that sequencing depth would affect the degree of clonotype sharing among donors. Incomplete sequencing was indicated by rarefaction of sorted-subset datasets, despite the large sequencing depth. The genetic and exposure-history diversity represented was limited by the small number of donors. Sampling was restricted to blood, and TCR repertoires in tissues likely differ from the TCR repertoires found in blood.

Using the deep immunoSEQ assay, TCR CDR3 regions were amplified from genomic DNA by multiplex PCR. Extracted genomic DNA from each cell subset was distributed evenly across all wells of several immunoSEQ 96-well plates, and each plate was treated as a replicate. For sorted subsets, 150 to 250 ng genomic DNA, equal to 25,000 to 35,000 T cell genomes, was loaded into each replicate PCR. The purified libraries were quantified using a Qubit 3.0 fluorometer, sized with a Bioanalyzer 2100, and then quantified again using the KAPA Library Quantification kit. Every immunoSEQ 96-well plate was sequenced on a dedicated single-read 150-cycle Illumina NextSeq 550 flow cell. From the authors' description of their analysis: Because the immunoSEQ output held only junctional sequences and lacked quality scores, the filtering could not match the filtering applied to full-length reads. To assign V/J genes and CDR3, sequences were annotated using PyIR, a Python wrapper for IgBLAST v1.9, with IMGT germline references. Any read was removed if the V/J assignment was weak (E-value above 1e-6), the CDR3 was missing, or the read contained stop codons, out-of-frame junctions, or ambiguous translated residues. V3J clonotypes were defined as sequences sharing the same inferred V gene, J gene, and CDR3 amino acid sequence. Percentage overlap between repertoires was computed as shared unique clonotypes divided by the size of the smaller repertoire. Richness of each repertoire was evaluated using RTK rarefaction, the Chao1 estimator, and Recon v2.1 estimates of unobserved clonotypes. For all TCRbeta clonotypes obtained by the gDNA method from a few donors, generation probabilities were computed with OLGA. Imported from immuneACCESS, the table was reduced by TCRdb to in-frame sequences with V and J called. These copies leave out some clones; in studies compared against another copy, an unresolved V gene accounts for under half, and the cause of the remainder is not known. V and J calls and clone size are given by that table; D and trimming were obtained from the DNA. This sample lists about 680,000 clones; roughly nine tenths were detected once. The ten largest make up 20% to 25% of the sample.

With regard to this clone: The target of this receptor is not known. No base qualities exist here, and no much larger clone lies one base off it.

Input material: naive CD8+ T cells sorted from blood. The cell subset or site label on this specimen signifies: CD45RA+CCR7+. The receptor was isolated from a man aged 25 to 40 in good health.

The DNA reads as follows: TGTGCCAGCAGCTCCGGCCCGAACACCGGGGAGCTGTTTTTT. This gives the protein CASSSGPNTGELFF. The chain employs TRBV7-9 and TRBJ2-2, with the D gene not confidently named. V is cut by 4 bases and J by 0 bases, and the space between the germline ends is 6 bases. The CDR1 and CDR2 encoded by the germline V gene (reference sequence) are SEHNR and FQNEAQ. Its CDR3 holds 14 amino acids, cysteine through phenylalanine. Only CDR3 DNA is held: 42 bases, read in frame from base 1.